This T cell receptor (beta chain) was observed in a study of cytomegalovirus exposure and HLA in healthy donors. Amplification used 60 Vbeta primers and 13 Jbeta primers. The table came from immunoSEQ multiplex PCR; TCRdb's copy has only in-frame clones and leaves some out. This table holds some 140,000 clones, about 86% found once. The V gene's germline CDR1 is MDHEN and CDR2 SYDVKM. Trimming took 5 bases from V and 8 from J; bases not matched to a gene: 10. The CDR3 sequence is 14 residues long. V is TRBV28 and J is TRBJ1-2; 8 bases are shared with TRBD1. This TCR was sampled from a woman between 25 and 40 years old in good health and CMV-seronegative. Sequenced material: PBMCs. DNA for the CDR3: TGTGCCAGCAGTCCTCCCGACAGGGGTGACGGCTACACCTTC. Protein product: CASSPPDRGDGYTF.